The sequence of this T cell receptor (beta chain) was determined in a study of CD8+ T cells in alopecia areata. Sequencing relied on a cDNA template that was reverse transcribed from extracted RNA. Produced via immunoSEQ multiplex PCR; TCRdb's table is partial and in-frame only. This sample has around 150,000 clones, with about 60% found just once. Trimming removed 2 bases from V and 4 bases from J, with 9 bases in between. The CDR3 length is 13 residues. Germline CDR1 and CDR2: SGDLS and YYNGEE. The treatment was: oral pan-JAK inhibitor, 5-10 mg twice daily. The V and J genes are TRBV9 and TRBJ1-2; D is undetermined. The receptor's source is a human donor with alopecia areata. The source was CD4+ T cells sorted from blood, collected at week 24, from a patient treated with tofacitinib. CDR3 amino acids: CASSVSGSYGYTF. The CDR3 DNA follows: TGTGCCAGCAGCGTCTCGGGGTCCTATGGCTACACCTTC.